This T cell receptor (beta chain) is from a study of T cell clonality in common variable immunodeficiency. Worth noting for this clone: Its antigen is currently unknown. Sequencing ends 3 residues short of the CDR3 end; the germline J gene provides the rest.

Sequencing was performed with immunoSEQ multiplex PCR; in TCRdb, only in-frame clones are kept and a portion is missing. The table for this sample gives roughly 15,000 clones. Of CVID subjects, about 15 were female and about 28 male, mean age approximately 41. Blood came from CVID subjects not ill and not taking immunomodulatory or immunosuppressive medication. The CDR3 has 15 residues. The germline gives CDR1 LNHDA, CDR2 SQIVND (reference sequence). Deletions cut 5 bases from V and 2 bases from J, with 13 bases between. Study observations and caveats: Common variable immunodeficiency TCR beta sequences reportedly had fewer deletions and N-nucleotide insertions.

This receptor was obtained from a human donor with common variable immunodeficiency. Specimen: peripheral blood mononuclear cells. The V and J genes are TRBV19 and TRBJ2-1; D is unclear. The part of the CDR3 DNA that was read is TGTGCCAGTAGTGTCCCGGGTATCCCCTACAATGAG. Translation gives CASSVPGIPYNE. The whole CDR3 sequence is CASSVPGIPYNEQFF.